These T cell receptor beta chains were read from a single sample in a study of human T cells and chemical hapten exposure. TCRdb reprocessed the RACE reads with MiXCR, giving one entry per CDR3 protein. This table has 95,000 to 150,000 distinct CDR3 sequences, around 11% appearing once. The sample in question was whole blood, obtained in connection with sensitization to the hapten diphenylcyclopropenone (DPC). The receptors here all came from a woman between 50 and 59 years old with alopecia areata. Some clones in this sample may be carry-over from other donors' samples. Each CDR3 is given without its conserved first and last residue. D genes are given only for firm matches. Size tells how often a clone was seen (once, few, many) or the class of an expanded clone, and some rows leave it out.

D gene: -; V gene: TRBV29-1; J gene: TRBJ2-3; clone size: few; CDR3 protein: SVEQVTDTQY
D gene: -; V gene: TRBV12-3/TRBV12-4; J gene: TRBJ1-2; clone size: -; CDR3 protein: ASSPGEGGYT
D gene: -; V gene: TRBV4-1; J gene: TRBJ2-7; clone size: -; CDR3 protein: ASSQAGGFEQY
D gene: -; V gene: TRBV20-1; J gene: TRBJ1-1; clone size: -; CDR3 protein: SARYIEAF
D gene: -; V gene: TRBV14; J gene: TRBJ2-2; clone size: many; CDR3 protein: ASSQALAGELF
D gene: TRBD1; V gene: TRBV12-3/TRBV12-4; J gene: TRBJ1-2; clone size: -; CDR3 protein: ASSLGTEANYGYT
D gene: -; V gene: TRBV7-2; J gene: TRBJ2-7; clone size: -; CDR3 protein: ASSPLGQLRYEQY
D gene: TRBD2; V gene: TRBV7-9; J gene: TRBJ2-3; clone size: -; CDR3 protein: ASSSALGGADTQY
D gene: TRBD1; V gene: TRBV12-3/TRBV12-4; J gene: TRBJ1-6; clone size: -; CDR3 protein: ASRPGTEISPLH
D gene: TRBD1; V gene: TRBV4-3; J gene: TRBJ1-2; clone size: few; CDR3 protein: ASSQVRNRGHT
D gene: -; V gene: TRBV5-1; J gene: TRBJ2-5; clone size: -; CDR3 protein: ASSVLRGAQETQY
D gene: -; V gene: TRBV6-1; J gene: TRBJ2-7; clone size: -; CDR3 protein: ASSELGHPYEQY
D gene: TRBD2; V gene: TRBV14; J gene: TRBJ2-5; clone size: -; CDR3 protein: ASSPLSGGRVETQY
D gene: -; V gene: TRBV7-6; J gene: TRBJ2-2; clone size: many; CDR3 protein: ASSPPGGGGELF
D gene: -; V gene: TRBV29-1; J gene: TRBJ1-4; clone size: few; CDR3 protein: SVGEGTNEKLF
D gene: -; V gene: TRBV6-2/TRBV6-3; J gene: TRBJ2-3; clone size: few; CDR3 protein: ASSYGTRTDTQY
D gene: TRBD1; V gene: TRBV20-1; J gene: TRBJ1-5; clone size: few; CDR3 protein: SASSGQGVNQPQH
D gene: -; V gene: TRBV12-3/TRBV12-4; J gene: TRBJ2-3; clone size: few; CDR3 protein: ASSSSVTDTQY